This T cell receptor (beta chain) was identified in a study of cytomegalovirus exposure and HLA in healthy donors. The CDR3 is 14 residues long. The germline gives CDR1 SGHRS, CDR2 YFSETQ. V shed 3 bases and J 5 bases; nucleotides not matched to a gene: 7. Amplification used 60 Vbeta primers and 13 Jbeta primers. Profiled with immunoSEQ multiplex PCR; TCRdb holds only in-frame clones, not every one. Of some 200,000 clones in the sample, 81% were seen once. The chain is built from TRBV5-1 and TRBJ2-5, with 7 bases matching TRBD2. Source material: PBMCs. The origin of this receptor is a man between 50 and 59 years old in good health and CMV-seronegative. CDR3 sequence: CASSWETSSETQYF. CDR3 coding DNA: TGCGCCAGCAGCTGGGAGACTAGCTCCGAGACCCAGTACTTC.